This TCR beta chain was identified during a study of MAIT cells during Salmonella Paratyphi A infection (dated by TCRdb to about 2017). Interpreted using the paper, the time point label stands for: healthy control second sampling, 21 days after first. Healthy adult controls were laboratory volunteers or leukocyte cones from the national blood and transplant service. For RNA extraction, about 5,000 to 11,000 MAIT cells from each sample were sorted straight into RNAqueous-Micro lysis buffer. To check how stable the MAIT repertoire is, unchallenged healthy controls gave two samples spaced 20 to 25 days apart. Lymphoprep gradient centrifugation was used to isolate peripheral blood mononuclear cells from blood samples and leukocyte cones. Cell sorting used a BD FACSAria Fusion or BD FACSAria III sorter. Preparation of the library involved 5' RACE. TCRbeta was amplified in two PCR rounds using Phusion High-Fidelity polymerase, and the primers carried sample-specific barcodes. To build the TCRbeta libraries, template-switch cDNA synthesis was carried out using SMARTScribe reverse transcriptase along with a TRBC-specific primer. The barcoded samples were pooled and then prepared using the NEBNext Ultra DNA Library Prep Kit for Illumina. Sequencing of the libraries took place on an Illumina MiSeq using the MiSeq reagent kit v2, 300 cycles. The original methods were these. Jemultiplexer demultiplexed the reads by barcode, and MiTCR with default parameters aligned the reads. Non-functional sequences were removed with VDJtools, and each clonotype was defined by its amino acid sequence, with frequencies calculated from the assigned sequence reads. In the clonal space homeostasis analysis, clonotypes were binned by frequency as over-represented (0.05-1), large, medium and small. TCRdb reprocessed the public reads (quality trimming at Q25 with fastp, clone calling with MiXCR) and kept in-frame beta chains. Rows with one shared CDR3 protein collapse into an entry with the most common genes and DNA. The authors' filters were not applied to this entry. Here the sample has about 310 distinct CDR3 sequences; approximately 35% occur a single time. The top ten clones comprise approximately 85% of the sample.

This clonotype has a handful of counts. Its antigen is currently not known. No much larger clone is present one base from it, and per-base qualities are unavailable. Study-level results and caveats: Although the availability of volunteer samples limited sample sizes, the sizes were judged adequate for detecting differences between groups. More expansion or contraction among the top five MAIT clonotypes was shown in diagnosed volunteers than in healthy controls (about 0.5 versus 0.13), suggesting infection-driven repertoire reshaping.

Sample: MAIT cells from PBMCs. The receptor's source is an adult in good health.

The DNA reads TGTGCCAGCAGTGACATGGCGGGTGCCTACAATGAGCAGTTCTTC. Its coded protein is CASSDMAGAYNEQFF. The rearrangement joined TRBV6-4 to TRBJ2-1; the D gene is perhaps TRBD2, from 5 matching bases. The CDR3 spans 15 residues, from the cysteine through the phenylalanine. Of the read, only the CDR3 DNA is kept; its 45 bases are in frame from base 1. For CDR1 and CDR2, the germline V gene lists MRHNA and SNTAGT. The junction shows trimming of 2 bases on V and 2 bases on J, plus 10 bases between the germline ends.